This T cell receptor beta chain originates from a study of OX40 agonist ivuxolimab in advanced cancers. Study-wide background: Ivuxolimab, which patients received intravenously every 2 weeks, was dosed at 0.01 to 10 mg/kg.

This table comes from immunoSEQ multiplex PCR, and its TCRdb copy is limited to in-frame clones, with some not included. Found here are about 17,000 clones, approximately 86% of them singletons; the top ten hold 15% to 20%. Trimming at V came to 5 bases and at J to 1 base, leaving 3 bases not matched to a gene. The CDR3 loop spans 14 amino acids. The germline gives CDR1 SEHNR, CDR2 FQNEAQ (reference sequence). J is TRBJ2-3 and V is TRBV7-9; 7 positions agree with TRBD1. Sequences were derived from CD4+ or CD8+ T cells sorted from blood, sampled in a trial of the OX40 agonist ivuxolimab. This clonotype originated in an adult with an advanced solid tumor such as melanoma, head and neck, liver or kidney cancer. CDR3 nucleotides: TGTGCCAGCAGCACAACAGGGGGCACAGATACGCAGTATTTT. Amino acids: CASSTTGGTDTQYF.